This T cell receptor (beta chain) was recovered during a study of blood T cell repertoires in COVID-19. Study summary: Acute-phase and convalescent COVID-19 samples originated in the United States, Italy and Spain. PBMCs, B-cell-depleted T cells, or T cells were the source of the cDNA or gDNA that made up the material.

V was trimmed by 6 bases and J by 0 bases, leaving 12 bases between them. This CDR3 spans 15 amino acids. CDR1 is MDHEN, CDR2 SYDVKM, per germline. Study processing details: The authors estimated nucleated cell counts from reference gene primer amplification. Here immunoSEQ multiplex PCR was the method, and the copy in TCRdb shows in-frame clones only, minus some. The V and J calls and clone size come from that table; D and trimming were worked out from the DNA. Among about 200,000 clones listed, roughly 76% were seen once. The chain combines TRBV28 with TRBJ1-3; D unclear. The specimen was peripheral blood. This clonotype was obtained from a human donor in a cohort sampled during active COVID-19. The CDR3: CASSPGLSSGNTIYF. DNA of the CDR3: TGTGCCAGCAGCCCGGGGTTGAGCTCTGGAAACACCATATATTTT.